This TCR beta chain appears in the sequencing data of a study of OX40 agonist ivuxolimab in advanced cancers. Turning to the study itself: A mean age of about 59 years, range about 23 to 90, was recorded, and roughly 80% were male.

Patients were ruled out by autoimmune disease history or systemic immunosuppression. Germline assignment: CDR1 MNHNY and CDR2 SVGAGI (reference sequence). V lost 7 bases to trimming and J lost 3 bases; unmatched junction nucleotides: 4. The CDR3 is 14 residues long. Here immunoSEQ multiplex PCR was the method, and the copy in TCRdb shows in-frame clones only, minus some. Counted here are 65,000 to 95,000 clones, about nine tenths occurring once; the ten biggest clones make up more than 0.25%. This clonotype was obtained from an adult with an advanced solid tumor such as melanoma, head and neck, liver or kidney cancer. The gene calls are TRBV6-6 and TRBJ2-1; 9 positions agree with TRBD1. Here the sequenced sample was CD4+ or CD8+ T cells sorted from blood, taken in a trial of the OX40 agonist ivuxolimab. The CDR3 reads CASNGQGNYNEQFF. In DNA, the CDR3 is TGTGCCAGCAATGGACAGGGGAACTACAATGAGCAGTTCTTC.